Listed below are T cell receptor beta chains from one sample, sequenced in a study of blood T cell repertoires in COVID-19. Libraries were prepared by immunoSEQ multiplex PCR; TCRdb keeps only in-frame clonotypes and omits some of them. The repertoire holds tens of thousands of clones, around 88% seen once, with almost 7% in the top ten. The sample taken for sequencing was peripheral blood. Receptors originate from a woman older than 75 with acute or convalescent COVID-19. The CDR3 runs from the conserved cysteine through the conserved F or W. The D gene is left open where the match is weak. Some rows have no size entry. The others give once, few or many, or a class for an expanded clone.

d_call | j_call | clone_size | v_call | cdr3_nt | cdr3_aa
- | TRBJ1-6 | - | TRBV3-1/TRBV3-2 | TGTGCCAGCAGCCAAGACGCGGGCTCCTATAATTCACCCCTCCACTTT | CASSQDAGSYNSPLHF
TRBD1 | TRBJ1-3 | - | TRBV6-1 | TGTGCCAGCAGTGACCACAGGGGGCGAGCGTCTGGAAACACCATATATTTT | CASSDHRGRASGNTIYF
- | TRBJ1-4 | - | TRBV19 | TGTGCCAGTAGTGAAACAGGGAAGGGGGAAAAACTGTTTTTT | CASSETGKGEKLFF
TRBD1 | TRBJ1-4 | - | TRBV29-1 | TGCAGCGTTGGGGAGGACAGGGGTGCAAAGAGAGAAAAACTGTTTTTT | CSVGEDRGAKREKLFF
TRBD2 | TRBJ2-2 | - | TRBV5-6 | TGTGCCAGCAGCCTGGGACTAAACACCGGGGAGCTGTTTTTT | CASSLGLNTGELFF
- | TRBJ2-1 | few | TRBV5-1 | TGCGCCAGCAGCTTGGTTCGCGGGACTTACTACAATGAGCAGTTCTTC | CASSLVRGTYYNEQFF
- | TRBJ2-4 | once | TRBV7-8 | TGTGCCAGCAGCCTCCAGGGGTTAGCCAAAAACATTCAGTACTTC | CASSLQGLAKNIQYF
- | TRBJ2-1 | - | TRBV7-9 | TGTGCCAGCAGCCCCCGCCCCGCGGGGAGCTCCTACAATGAGCAGTTCTTC | CASSPRPAGSSYNEQFF
- | TRBJ2-1 | - | TRBV6-5 | TGTGCCACCATGCGCAGACCGGGAGCCTACAATGAGCAGTTCTTC | CATMRRPGAYNEQFF
- | TRBJ2-7 | few | TRBV5-1 | TGCGCCAGCAGCGTCCAGGCCCTCTCCTACGAGCAGTACTTC | CASSVQALSYEQYF
- | TRBJ2-7 | - | TRBV4-3 | TGCGCCAGCAGCCGCGCCGCGGGGTCCTACGAGCAGTACTTC | CASSRAAGSYEQYF
- | TRBJ1-6 | - | TRBV4-2 | TGTGCCAGCAGCCAACCCGTTACAGGTTATAATTCACCCCTCCACTTT | CASSQPVTGYNSPLHF
- | TRBJ2-3 | - | TRBV29-1 | TGCAGCGTTGAACAGGGGAGGGGCACAGATACGCAGTATTTT | CSVEQGRGTDTQYF
TRBD1 | TRBJ1-6 | - | TRBV29-1 | TGCAGCGTTGGGGACAGGCAAAATTCACCCCTCCACTTT | CSVGDRQNSPLHF
- | TRBJ2-5 | few | TRBV11-2 | TGTGCCAGCAGCTTTGGGGGCGGGCAAGAGACCCAGTACTTC | CASSFGGGQETQYF
- | TRBJ2-1 | once | TRBV10-1 | TGCGCCAGCAGTGAGTCCCGGCAGGCAACCTCCTACAATGAGCAGTTCTTC | CASSESRQATSYNEQFF
TRBD2 | TRBJ2-3 | - | TRBV19 | TGTGCCAGTAGTATATCTGGCGGGAGCTCGATCCCAGATACGCAGTATTTT | CASSISGGSSIPDTQYF
- | TRBJ2-7 | - | TRBV6-5 | TGTGCCAGCAAGGATCTCTTTAGCTCATACGAGCAGTACTTC | CASKDLFSSYEQYF
- | TRBJ2-2 | - | TRBV7-9 | TGTGCCAGCAGCTCACTGCAACGGAGCGGGGAGCTGTTTTTT | CASSSLQRSGELFF
- | TRBJ1-1 | - | TRBV6-5 | TGTGCCAGCAGTTACGGCAGGGGTACTGAAGCTTTCTTT | CASSYGRGTEAFF
- | TRBJ1-1 | - | TRBV5-4 | TGTGCCAGCAGCTTGGGACAGCTCACTGAAGCTTTCTTT | CASSLGQLTEAFF
- | TRBJ1-2 | once | TRBV28 | TGTGCCAGCAGTCCCCCCCCGGGTGGCTACACCTTC | CASSPPPGGYTF
TRBD2 | TRBJ2-5 | - | TRBV3-1/TRBV3-2 | TGTGCCAGCAGCGGGGGGGGATTCCAAGAGACCCAGTACTTC | CASSGGGFQETQYF
TRBD2 | TRBJ2-4 | once | TRBV7-3 | TGTGCCAGCAGCTCAAGCGGGGGTCCTGCCAAAAACATTCAGTACTTC | CASSSSGGPAKNIQYF
- | TRBJ2-1 | few | TRBV6-2/TRBV6-3 | TGTGCCAGCAGTCTACGACAGCAGGTCAATGAGCAGTTCTTC | CASSLRQQVNEQFF
TRBD2 | TRBJ2-7 | - | TRBV7-8 | TGTGCCAGCAGCTTAGAACTAGCGAGGTACGAGCAGTACTTC | CASSLELARYEQYF
- | TRBJ2-2 | - | TRBV9 | TGTGCCAGCAGAAGGGGAACCGAGACTCACCTGGCCGGGGAGCTGTTTTTT | CASRRGTETHLAGELFF
TRBD1 | TRBJ1-1 | - | TRBV5-1 | TGCGCCAGCAGCGACCGGGACAGGGGGCCCCCTGAAGCTTTCTTT | CASSDRDRGPPEAFF
TRBD1 | TRBJ2-2 | - | TRBV29-1 | TGCAGCGCCCGGGGGACAGGGGTTAGCAGCGGGGAGCTGTTTTTT | CSARGTGVSSGELFF
TRBD2 | TRBJ2-5 | - | TRBV10-3 | TGTGCCATCAGTGAGTCCCTGAGCGGGAGGACGCGGGAGACCCAGTACTTC | CAISESLSGRTRETQYF
TRBD1 | TRBJ2-4 | - | TRBV6-2/TRBV6-3 | TGTGCCAGCAGTTACTCTCCGGGACAGGGAAGGAGAAAAAACATTCAGTACTTC | CASSYSPGQGRRKNIQYF
- | TRBJ1-3 | few | TRBV2 | TGTGCCAGCAACAGGGTTGAGGGAAACACCATATATTTT | CASNRVEGNTIYF
TRBD1 | TRBJ2-3 | - | TRBV18 | TGTGCCAGCTCACCACCGGAGGGCAGGGGGCGCACAGATACGCAGTATTTT | CASSPPEGRGRTDTQYF